What follows describes a single TCR beta chain. This record belongs to a study of monozygotic twins with cystic fibrosis. Study-wide context: With about 15 PCR cycles, barcoded libraries came from approximately 2.8 micrograms of fragmented DNA.

V lost 4 bases to trimming and J lost 2 bases; unmatched junction nucleotides: 12. CDR1 SNHLY and CDR2 FYNNEI come from the germline V gene. The CDR3 is made up of 18 amino acids. Profiling relied on immunoSEQ multiplex PCR, and the TCRdb table lists in-frame clones only, not all of them. Here the sample spans about 22,000 clones, 97% being singletons. The sample taken for sequencing was blood. The clonotype comes from a girl aged 5-17 years with cystic fibrosis. The chain recombines TRBV2 with TRBJ2-2; 8 nucleotides align to TRBD2. The CDR3 DNA reads TGTGCCAGCAGTGTCCCTGCGGGAGGTAACCTTAACACCGGGGAGCTGTTTTTT. It yields the protein CASSVPAGGNLNTGELFF.